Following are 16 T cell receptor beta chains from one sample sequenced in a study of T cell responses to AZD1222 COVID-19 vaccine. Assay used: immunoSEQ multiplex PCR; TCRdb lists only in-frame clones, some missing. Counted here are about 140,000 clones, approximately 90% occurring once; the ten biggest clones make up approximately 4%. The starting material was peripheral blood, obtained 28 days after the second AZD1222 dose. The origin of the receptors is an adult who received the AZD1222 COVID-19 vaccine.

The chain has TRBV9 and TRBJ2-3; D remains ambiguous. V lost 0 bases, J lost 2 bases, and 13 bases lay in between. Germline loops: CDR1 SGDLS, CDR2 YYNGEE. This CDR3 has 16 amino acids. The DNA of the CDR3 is TGTGCCAGCAGCGTAGCTTCGGGCAGGAACACAGATACGCAGTATTTT. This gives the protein CASSVASGRNTDTQYF.

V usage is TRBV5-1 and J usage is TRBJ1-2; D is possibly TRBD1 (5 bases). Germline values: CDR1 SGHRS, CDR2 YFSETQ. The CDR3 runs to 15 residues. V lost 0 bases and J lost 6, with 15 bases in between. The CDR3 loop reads CASSLGALGEDGYTF. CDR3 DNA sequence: TGCGCCAGCAGCTTGGGCGCCCTGGGGGAGGATGGCTACACCTTC.

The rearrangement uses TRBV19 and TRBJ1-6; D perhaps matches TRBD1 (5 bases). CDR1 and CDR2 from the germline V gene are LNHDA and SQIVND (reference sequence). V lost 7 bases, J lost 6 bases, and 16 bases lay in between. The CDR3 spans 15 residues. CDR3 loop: CASNTGAAFNSPLHF. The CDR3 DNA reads TGTGCCAGTAATACAGGAGCGGCCTTTAATTCACCCCTCCACTTT.

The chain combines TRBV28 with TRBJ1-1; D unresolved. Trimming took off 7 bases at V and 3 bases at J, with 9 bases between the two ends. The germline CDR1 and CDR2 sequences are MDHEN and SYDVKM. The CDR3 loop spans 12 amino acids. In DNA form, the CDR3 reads TGTGCCAGCATCTCCTGGGACACTGAAGCTTTCTTT. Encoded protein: CASISWDTEAFF.

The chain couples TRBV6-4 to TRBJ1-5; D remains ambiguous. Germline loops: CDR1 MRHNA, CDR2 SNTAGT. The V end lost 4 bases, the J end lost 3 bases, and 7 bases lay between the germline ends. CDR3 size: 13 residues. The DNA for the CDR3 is TGTGCCAGCAGTGCGACGGTCAATCAGCCCCAGCATTTT. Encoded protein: CASSATVNQPQHF.

CDR3 bases: TGTGCCAGCAGCCTCCCGAAGGACATGAACACTGAAGCTTTCTTT. This encodes CASSLPKDMNTEAFF. The chain joins TRBV5-4 to TRBJ1-1; D possibly corresponds to TRBD1 (5 bases). The CDR3 length is 15 residues. The germline CDR1 and CDR2 sequences are SGHNT and YYREEE (reference sequence). V lost 4 bases, J lost 0 bases, and 13 bases lay in between.

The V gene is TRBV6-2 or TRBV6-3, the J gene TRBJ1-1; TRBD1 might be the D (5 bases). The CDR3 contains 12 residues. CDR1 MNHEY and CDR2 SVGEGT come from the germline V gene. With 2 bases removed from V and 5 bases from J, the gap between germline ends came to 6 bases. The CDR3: CASSYGGTEAFF. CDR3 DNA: TGTGCCAGCAGTTACGGGGGAACTGAAGCTTTCTTT.

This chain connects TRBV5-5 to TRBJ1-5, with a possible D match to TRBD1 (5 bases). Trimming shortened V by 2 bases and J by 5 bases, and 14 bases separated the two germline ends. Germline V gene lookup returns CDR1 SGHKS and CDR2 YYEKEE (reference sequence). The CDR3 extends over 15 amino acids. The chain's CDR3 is CASSFDGQRHQPQHF. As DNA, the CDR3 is TGTGCCAGCAGCTTCGATGGACAAAGGCATCAGCCCCAGCATTTT.

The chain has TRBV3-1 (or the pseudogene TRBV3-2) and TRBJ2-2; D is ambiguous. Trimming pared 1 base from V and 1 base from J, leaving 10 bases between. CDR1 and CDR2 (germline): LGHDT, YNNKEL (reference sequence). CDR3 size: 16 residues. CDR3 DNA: TGTGCCAGCAGCCAAGGGCACCTGAAGAACACCGGGGAGCTGTTTTTT. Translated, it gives CASSQGHLKNTGELFF.

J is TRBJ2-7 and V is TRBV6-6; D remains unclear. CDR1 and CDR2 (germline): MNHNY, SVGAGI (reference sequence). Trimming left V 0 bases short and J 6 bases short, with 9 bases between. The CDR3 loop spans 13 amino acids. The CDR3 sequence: CASSYSVGREQYF. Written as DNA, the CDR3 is TGTGCCAGCAGTTACTCGGTGGGTCGCGAGCAGTACTTC.

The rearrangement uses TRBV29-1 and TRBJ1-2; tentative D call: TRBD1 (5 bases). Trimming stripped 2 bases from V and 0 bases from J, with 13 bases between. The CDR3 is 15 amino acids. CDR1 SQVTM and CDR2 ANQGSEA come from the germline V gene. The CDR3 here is CSVENGTPANYGYTF. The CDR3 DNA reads TGCAGCGTTGAAAATGGGACGCCAGCTAACTATGGCTACACCTTC.

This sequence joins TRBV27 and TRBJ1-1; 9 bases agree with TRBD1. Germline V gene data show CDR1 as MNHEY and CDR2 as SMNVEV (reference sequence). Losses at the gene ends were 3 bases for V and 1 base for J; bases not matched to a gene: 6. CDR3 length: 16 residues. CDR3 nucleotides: TGTGCCAGCAGTTTCGGACAGGGGTGGGAGAACACTGAAGCTTTCTTT. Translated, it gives CASSFGQGWENTEAFF.

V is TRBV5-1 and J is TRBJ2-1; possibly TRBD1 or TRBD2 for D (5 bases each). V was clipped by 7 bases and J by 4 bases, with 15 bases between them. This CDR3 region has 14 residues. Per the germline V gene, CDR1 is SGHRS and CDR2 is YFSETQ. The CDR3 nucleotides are TGCGCCAGCTGCGCCGGGGACCGTTACAATGAGCAGTTCTTC. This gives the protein CASCAGDRYNEQFF.

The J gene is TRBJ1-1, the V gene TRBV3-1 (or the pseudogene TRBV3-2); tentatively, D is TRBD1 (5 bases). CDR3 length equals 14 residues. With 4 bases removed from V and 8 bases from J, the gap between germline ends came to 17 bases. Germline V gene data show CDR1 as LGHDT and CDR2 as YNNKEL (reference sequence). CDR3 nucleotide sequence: TGTGCCAGCAGCCTGCCAGGGCAAACCCTGGAAGCTTTCTTT. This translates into CASSLPGQTLEAFF.

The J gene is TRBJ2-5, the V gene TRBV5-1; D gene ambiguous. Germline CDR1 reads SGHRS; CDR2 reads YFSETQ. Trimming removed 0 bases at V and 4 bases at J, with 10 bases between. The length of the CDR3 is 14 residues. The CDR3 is CASSLGEAGETQYF. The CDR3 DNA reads TGCGCCAGCAGCTTGGGGGAAGCAGGAGAGACCCAGTACTTC.

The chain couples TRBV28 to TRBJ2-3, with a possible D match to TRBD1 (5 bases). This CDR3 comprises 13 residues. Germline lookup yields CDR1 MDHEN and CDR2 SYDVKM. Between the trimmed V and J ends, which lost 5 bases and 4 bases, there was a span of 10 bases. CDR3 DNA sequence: TGTGCCAGCAGTACCCAGGGTCCAGATACGCAGTATTTT. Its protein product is CASSTQGPDTQYF.